The clone carrying this TCR beta chain turned up a few times. Its antigen remains unknown. V lost 6 bases and J lost 4; bases outside the gene matches: 6. The CDR3 extends over 14 amino acids. From germline, CDR1 is SGHTA and CDR2 FQGNSA. The data stem from a study of T-cell memory formation after mild COVID-19. Whole-study results and caveats: Nothing showed for sure that second-wave clones peaking on day 37 were SARS-CoV-2 specific.

From the 5' RACE reads, TCRdb called clonotypes with MiXCR, one entry per CDR3 protein. The sample records fewer than 300,000 distinct CDR3 sequences, roughly 18% being singletons. The TCR originated in a man aged 18 to 30 who had mild COVID-19 (a few samples of this study predate the infection). Cell type and time point are not known. The sequencing sample was made of PBMCs or a T cell subset sorted from them (not recorded which). The chain links TRBV7-2 to TRBJ2-1, with 7 bases identical to TRBD1. This chain's CDR3 is CASRQGLVYNEQFF. CDR3 nucleotide sequence: TGTGCCAGCAGACAGGGGTTGGTTTACAATGAGCAGTTCTTC.